This T cell receptor beta chain derives from a study of blood T cell repertoires in COVID-19. The overall study: Collection of acute and convalescent COVID-19 samples took place in the United States, Italy and Spain. T cells, B-cell-depleted T cells, or PBMCs provided the cDNA or gDNA that served as material.

V was pared by 4 bases and J by 3 bases, with 8 bases between. CDR1 is SQVTM, CDR2 ANQGSEA, per germline. The CDR3 length is 12 residues. Original analysis: Estimation of nucleated cell counts was performed using reference gene primer amplification. Here immunoSEQ multiplex PCR was the method, and the copy in TCRdb shows in-frame clones only, minus some. That table is the source of V, J and clone size, and D and trimming were worked out from the DNA. The table shows more than 200,000 clones, with almost 90% occurring only once. The sequenced material came from peripheral blood. This clonotype was sampled from a man aged 80 or over with acute or convalescent COVID-19. The chain couples TRBV29-1 to TRBJ2-3; unclear D gene. CDR3 in DNA: TGCAGCGTTGCCCTAACGACAGATACGCAGTATTTT. Amino acid sequence: CSVALTTDTQYF.